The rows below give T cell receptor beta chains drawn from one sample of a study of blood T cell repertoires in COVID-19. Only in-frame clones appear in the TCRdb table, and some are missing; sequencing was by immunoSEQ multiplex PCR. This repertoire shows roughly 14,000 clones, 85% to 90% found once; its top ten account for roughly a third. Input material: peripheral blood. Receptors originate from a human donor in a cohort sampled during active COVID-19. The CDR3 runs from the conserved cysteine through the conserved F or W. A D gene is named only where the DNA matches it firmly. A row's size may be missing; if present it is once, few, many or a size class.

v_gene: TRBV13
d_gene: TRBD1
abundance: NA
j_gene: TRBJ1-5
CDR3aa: CASSMTGGEVGQPQHF
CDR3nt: TGTGCCAGCAGCATGACAGGGGGCGAGGTGGGGCAGCCCCAGCATTTT

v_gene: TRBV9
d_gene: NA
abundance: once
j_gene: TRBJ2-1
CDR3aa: CASSVGSGTEQFF
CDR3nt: TGTGCCAGCAGCGTGGGCTCCGGGACAGAGCAGTTCTTC

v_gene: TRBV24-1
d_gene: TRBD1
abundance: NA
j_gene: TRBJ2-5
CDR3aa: CATFHPQGTGKRETQYF
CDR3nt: TGTGCCACTTTCCATCCTCAAGGGACAGGTAAGCGCGAGACCCAGTACTTC

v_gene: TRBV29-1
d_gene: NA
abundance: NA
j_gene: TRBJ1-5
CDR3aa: CSVQDTNQPQHF
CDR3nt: TGCAGCGTTCAGGACACTAATCAGCCCCAGCATTTT

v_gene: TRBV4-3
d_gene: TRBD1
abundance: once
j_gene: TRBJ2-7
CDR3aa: CASSQGPPGQGDEQYF
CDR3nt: TGCGCCAGCAGCCAGGGACCTCCGGGACAGGGGGACGAGCAGTACTTC

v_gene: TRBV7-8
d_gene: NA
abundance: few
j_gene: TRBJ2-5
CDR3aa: CASSLGPGGPRKTQYF
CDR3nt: TGTGCCAGCAGCTTAGGACCGGGTGGTCCGCGAAAGACCCAGTACTTC

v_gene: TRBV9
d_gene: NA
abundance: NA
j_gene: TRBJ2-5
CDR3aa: CASSVEGGDGETQYF
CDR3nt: TGTGCCAGCAGCGTAGAGGGCGGGGATGGAGAGACCCAGTACTTC

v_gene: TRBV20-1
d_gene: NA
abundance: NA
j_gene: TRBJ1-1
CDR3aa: CSAPGRLEAFF
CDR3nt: TGCAGTGCTCCAGGGCGTTTGGAAGCTTTCTTT

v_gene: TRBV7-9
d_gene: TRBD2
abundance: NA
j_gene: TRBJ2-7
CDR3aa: CASSVDPRTSGSREQYF
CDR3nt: TGTGCCAGCAGCGTAGACCCCAGGACTAGCGGGTCGCGCGAGCAGTACTTC

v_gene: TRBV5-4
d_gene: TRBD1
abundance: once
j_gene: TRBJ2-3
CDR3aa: CASSSQGATDTQYF
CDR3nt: TGTGCCAGCAGCTCACAGGGGGCCACAGATACGCAGTATTTT

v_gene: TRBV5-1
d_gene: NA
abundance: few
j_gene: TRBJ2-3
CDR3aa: CASSFEADTQYF
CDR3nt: TGCGCCAGCAGCTTTGAGGCAGATACGCAGTATTTT

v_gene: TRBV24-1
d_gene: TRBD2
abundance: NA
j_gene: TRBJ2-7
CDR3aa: CATSEGGRYEQYF
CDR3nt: TGTGCCACCAGTGAGGGCGGGAGGTACGAGCAGTACTTC

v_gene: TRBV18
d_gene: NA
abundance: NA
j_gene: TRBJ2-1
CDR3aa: CASSPRRQDNEQFF
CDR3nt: TGTGCCAGCTCACCACGCAGGCAGGACAATGAGCAGTTCTTC

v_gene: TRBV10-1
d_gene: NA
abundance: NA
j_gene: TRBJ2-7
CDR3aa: CASTQGGEQYF
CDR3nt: TGCGCCAGCACTCAGGGGGGCGAGCAGTACTTC

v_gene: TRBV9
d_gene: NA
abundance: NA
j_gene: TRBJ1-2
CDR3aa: CASSVVASASGYTF
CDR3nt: TGTGCCAGCAGCGTAGTGGCCAGCGCTTCGGGCTACACCTTC

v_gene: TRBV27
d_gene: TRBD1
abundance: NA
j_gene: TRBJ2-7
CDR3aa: CASSSGTGIFNEQYF
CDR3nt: TGTGCCAGCAGCTCCGGGACAGGGATATTCAACGAGCAGTACTTC

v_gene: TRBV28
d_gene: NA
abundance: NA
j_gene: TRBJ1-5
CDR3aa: CASSFSSNQPQHF
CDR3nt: TGTGCCAGCAGTTTCTCTTCTAATCAGCCCCAGCATTTT

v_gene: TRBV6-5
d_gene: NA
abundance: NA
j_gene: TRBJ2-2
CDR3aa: CASRNPASSGELFF
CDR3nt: TGTGCCAGCCGGAATCCAGCGAGCAGCGGGGAGCTGTTTTTT

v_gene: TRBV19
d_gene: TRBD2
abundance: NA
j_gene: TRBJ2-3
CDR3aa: CASRGRAAGTDTQYF
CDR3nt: TGTGCCAGTAGAGGGAGGGCGGCTGGCACAGATACGCAGTATTTT

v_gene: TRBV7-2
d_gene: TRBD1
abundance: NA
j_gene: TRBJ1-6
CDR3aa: CASSWGQGVDSPLHF
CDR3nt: TGTGCCAGCAGTTGGGGACAGGGAGTGGATTCACCCCTCCACTTT

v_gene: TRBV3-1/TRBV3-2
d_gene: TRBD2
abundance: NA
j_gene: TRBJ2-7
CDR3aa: CASSQVSGGAGFGHEQYF
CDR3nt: TGTGCCAGCAGCCAAGTTTCGGGGGGGGCCGGTTTCGGTCACGAGCAGTACTTC

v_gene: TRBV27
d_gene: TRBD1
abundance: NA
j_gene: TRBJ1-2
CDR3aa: CASSAETGYYGYTF
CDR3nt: TGTGCCAGCAGTGCAGAGACAGGGTACTATGGCTACACCTTC

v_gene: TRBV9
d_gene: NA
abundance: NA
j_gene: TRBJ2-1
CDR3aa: CASSESGSSYNEQFF
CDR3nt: TGTGCCAGCAGCGAAAGCGGTAGCTCCTACAATGAGCAGTTCTTC

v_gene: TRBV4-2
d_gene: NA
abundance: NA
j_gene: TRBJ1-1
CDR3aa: CASSPPLGRGAEAFF
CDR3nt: TGTGCCAGCAGCCCCCCCCTTGGCAGGGGTGCTGAAGCTTTCTTT

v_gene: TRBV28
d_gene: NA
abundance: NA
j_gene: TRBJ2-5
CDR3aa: CASTVPGRETQYF
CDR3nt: TGTGCCAGCACCGTCCCAGGGCGAGAGACCCAGTACTTC

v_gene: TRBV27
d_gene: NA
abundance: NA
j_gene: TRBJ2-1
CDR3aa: CASSSGTWSNEQFF
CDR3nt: TGTGCCAGCAGTTCCGGGACTTGGAGCAATGAGCAGTTCTTC

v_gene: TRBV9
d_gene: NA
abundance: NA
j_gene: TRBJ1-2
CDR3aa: CASSVRQGSGYTF
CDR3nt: TGTGCCAGCAGCGTTCGGCAGGGAAGTGGCTACACCTTC

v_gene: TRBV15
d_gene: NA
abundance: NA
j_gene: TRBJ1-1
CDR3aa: CATTTIRGGLKGEAFF
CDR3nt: TGTGCCACCACCACAATACGGGGGGGGCTCAAGGGTGAAGCTTTCTTT

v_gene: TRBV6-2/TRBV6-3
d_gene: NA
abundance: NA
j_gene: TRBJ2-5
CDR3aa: CASSVGGQETQYF
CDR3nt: TGTGCCAGCAGTGTGGGGGGCCAAGAGACCCAGTACTTC

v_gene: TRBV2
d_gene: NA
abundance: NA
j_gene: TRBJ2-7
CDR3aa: CASSVVSYEQYF
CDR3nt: TGTGCCAGCAGCGTCGTCTCCTACGAGCAGTACTTC

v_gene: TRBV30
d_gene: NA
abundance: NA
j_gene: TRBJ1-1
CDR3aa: CAFGRTSNTEAFF
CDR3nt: TGTGCCTTCGGGAGGACCTCGAACACTGAAGCTTTCTTT

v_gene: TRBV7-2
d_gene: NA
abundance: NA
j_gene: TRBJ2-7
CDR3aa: CASSSIAGSSEQYF
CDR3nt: TGTGCCAGCAGCTCGATCGCGGGAAGTTCCGAGCAGTACTTC

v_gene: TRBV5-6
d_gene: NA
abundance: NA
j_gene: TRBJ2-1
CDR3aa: CASSPLPGSYNEQFF
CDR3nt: TGTGCCAGCAGCCCGTTGCCGGGATCCTACAATGAGCAGTTCTTC

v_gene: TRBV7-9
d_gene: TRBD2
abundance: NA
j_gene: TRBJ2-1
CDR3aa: CASSSRLAGGYNEQFF
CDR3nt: TGTGCCAGCAGCTCCCGACTAGCGGGGGGTTACAATGAGCAGTTCTTC

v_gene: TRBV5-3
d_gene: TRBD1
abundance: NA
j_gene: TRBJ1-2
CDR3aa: CARRRTGIPNYGYTF
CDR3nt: TGTGCCAGAAGGCGGACAGGGATCCCTAACTATGGCTACACCTTC

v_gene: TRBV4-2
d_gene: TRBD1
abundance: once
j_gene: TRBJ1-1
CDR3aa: CASSQSGGNTEAFF
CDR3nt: TGTGCCAGCAGCCAATCAGGGGGTAACACTGAAGCTTTCTTT

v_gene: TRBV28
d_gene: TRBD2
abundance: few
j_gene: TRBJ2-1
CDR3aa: CASSLSGVAGVLEQFF
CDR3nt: TGTGCCAGCAGTTTATCGGGGGTAGCGGGAGTCCTTGAGCAGTTCTTC

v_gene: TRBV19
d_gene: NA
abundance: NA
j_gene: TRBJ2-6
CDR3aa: CASIGSGFGANVLTF
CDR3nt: TGTGCCAGTATTGGATCAGGGTTCGGGGCCAACGTCCTGACTTTC

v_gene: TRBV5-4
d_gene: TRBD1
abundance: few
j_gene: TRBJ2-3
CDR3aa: CASSALLGQGGDTQYF
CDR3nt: TGTGCCAGCAGCGCGCTTTTGGGACAGGGCGGAGATACGCAGTATTTT

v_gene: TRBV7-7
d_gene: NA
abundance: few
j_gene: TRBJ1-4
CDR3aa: CASSPTEGSAGFGGKLFF
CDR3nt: TGTGCCAGCAGCCCGACGGAGGGTTCTGCAGGCTTTGGAGGGAAACTGTTTTTT

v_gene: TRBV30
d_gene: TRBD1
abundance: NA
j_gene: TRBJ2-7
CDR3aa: CAWSYGQGANEQYF
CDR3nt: TGTGCCTGGAGTTACGGACAGGGGGCAAACGAGCAGTACTTC

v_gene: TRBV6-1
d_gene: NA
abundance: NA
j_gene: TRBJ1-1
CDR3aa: CASSEAPYRAFF
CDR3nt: TGTGCCAGCAGTGAAGCCCCGTACAGAGCTTTCTTT

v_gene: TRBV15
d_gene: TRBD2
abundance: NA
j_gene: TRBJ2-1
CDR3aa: CATSRDITSGRSDEQFF
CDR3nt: TGTGCCACCAGCAGAGATATTACTAGCGGGAGGTCGGATGAGCAGTTCTTC

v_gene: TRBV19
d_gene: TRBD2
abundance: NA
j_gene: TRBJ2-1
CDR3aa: CASTWTSGELYEQFF
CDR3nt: TGTGCCAGTACCTGGACTAGCGGGGAGCTCTATGAGCAGTTCTTC

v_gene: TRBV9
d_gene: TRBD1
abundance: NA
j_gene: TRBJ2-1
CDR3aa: CASSSSTGSNEQFF
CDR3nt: TGTGCCAGCAGCTCGTCGACAGGGTCCAATGAGCAGTTCTTC

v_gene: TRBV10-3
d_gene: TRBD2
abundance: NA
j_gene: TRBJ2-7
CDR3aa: CAISEPGASGRGEQYF
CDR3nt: TGTGCCATCAGTGAGCCCGGCGCTAGCGGGAGAGGCGAGCAGTACTTC

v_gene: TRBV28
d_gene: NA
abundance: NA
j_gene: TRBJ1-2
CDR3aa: CASSAATSTDYGYTF
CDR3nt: TGTGCCAGCAGTGCGGCTACTTCGACAGATTATGGCTACACCTTC

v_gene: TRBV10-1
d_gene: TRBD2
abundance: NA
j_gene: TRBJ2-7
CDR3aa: CASSELAGMGEQYF
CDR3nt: TGCGCCAGCAGTGAGCTAGCGGGGATGGGGGAGCAGTACTTC

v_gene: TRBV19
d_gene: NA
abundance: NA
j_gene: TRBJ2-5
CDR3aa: CASSGGTLGRETQYF
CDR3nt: TGTGCCAGTAGTGGGGGGACCTTGGGTAGAGAGACCCAGTACTTC

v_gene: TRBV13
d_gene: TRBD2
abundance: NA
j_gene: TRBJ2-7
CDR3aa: CASSYGGAYEQYF
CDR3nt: TGTGCCAGCAGCTACGGGGGGGCCTACGAGCAGTACTTC

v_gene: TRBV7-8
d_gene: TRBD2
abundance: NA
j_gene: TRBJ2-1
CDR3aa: CASSTRLAGVAEQFF
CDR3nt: TGTGCCAGCAGCACCCGACTAGCGGGAGTTGCTGAGCAGTTCTTC

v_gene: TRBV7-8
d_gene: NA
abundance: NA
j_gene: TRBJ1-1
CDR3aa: CASSLGTDGAFF
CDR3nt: TGTGCCAGCAGCTTAGGGACAGATGGAGCTTTCTTT

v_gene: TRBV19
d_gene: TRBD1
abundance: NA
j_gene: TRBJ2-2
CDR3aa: CASSTGTGYPGELFF
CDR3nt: TGTGCCAGTAGTACCGGGACAGGGTATCCCGGGGAGCTGTTTTTT

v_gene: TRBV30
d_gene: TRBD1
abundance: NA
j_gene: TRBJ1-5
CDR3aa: CAWGGQAGNQPQHF
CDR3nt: TGTGCCTGGGGGGGACAGGCGGGCAATCAGCCCCAGCATTTT

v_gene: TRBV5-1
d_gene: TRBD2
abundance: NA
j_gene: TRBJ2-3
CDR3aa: CASSSRGFSTDTQYF
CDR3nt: TGCGCCAGCAGCTCGCGGGGGTTTAGCACAGATACGCAGTATTTT